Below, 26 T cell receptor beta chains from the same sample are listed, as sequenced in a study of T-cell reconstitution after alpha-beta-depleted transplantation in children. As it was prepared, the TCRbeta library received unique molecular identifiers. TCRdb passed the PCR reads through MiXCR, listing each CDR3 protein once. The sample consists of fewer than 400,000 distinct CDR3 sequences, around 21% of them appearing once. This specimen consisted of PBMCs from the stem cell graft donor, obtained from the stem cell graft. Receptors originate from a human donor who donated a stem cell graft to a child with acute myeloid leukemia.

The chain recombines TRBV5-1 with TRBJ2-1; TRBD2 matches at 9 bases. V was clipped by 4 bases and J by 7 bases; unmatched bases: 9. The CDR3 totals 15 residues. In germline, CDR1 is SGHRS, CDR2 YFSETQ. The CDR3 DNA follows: TGCGCCAGCAGCCTGACCCTAGCGGGGAATAATGAGCAGTTCTTC. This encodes CASSLTLAGNNEQFF.

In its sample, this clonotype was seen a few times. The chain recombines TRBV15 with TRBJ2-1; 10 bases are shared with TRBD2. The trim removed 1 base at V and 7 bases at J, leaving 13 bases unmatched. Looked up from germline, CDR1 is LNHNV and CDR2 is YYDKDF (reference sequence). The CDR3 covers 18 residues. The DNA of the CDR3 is TGTGCCACCAGCAGAGGACTTAGCGGGAGGCCGCCGGGTAATGAGCAGTTCTTC. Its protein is CATSRGLSGRPPGNEQFF.

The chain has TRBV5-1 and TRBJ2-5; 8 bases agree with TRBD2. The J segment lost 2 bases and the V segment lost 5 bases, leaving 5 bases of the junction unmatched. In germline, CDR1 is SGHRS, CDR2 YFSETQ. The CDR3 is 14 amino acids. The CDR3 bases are TGCGCCAGCAGTCCAAGCGGGAGTCAAGAGACCCAGTACTTC. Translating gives CASSPSGSQETQYF.

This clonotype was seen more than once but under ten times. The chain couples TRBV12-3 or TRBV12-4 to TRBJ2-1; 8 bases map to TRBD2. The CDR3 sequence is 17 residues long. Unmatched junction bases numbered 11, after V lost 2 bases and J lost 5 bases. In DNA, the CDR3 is TGTGCCAGCAGTTTAAGGTTCCTTAGCGGGATCAACAATGAGCAGTTCTTC. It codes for CASSLRFLSGINNEQFF.

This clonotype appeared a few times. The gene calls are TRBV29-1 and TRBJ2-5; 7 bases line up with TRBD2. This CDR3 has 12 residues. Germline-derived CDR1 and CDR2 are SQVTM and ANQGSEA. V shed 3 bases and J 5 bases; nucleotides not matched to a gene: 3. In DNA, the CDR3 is TGCAGCGTTGATGGGCGGGGGGAGACCCAGTACTTC. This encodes CSVDGRGETQYF.

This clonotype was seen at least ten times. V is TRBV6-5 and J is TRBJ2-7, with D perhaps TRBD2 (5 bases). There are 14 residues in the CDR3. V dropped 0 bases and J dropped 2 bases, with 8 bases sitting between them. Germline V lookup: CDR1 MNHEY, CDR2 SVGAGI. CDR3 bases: TGTGCCAGCAGTTACTCGACCGGGGCCTACGAGCAGTACTTC. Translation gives CASSYSTGAYEQYF.

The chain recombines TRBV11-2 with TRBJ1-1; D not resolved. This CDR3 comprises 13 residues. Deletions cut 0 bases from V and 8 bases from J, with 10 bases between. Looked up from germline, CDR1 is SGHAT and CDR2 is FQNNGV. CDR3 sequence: CASSLDSGREAFF. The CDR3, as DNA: TGTGCCAGCAGCTTAGATTCTGGCAGAGAAGCTTTCTTT.

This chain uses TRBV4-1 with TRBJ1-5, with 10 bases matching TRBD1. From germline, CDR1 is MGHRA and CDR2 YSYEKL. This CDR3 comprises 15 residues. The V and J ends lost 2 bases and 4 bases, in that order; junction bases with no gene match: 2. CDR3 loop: CASSQPDRGNQPQHF. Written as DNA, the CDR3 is TGCGCCAGCAGCCAACCGGACAGGGGGAATCAGCCCCAGCATTTT.

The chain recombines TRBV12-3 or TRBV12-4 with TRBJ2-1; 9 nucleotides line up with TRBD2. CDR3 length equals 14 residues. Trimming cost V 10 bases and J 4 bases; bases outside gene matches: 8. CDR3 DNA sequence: TGTGCCACCGGTGGGACTAGCAGTTACAATGAGCAGTTCTTC. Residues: CATGGTSSYNEQFF.

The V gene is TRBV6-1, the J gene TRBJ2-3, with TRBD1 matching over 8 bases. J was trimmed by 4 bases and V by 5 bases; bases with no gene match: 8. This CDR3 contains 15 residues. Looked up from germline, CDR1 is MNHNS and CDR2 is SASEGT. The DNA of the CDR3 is TGTGCCAGCAGTAGCACAGGGGGTTCATCAGATACGCAGTATTTT. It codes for CASSSTGGSSDTQYF.

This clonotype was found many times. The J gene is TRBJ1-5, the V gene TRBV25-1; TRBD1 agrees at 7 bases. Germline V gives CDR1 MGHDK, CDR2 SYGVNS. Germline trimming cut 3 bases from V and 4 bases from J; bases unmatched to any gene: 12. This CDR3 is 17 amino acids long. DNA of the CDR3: TGTGCCAGCAGTGATACAGGGGTGGGGTTTGGGAATCAGCCCCAGCATTTT. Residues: CASSDTGVGFGNQPQHF.

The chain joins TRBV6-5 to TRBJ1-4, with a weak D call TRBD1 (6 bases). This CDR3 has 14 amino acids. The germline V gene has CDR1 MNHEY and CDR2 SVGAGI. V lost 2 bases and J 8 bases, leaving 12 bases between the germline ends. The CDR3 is CASSYRGAEEKLFF. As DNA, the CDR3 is TGTGCCAGCAGTTACCGGGGGGCAGAGGAAAAACTGTTTTTT.

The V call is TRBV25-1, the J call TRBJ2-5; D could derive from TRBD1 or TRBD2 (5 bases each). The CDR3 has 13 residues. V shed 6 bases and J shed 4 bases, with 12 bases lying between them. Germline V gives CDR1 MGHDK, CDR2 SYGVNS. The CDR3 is CASRSGTLETQYF. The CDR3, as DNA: TGTGCCAGCAGGTCAGGGACCTTAGAGACCCAGTACTTC.

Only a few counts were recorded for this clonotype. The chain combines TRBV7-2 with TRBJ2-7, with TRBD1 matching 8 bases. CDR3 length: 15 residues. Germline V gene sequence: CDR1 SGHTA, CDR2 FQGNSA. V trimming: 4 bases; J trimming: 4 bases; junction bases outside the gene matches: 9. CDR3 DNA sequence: TGTGCCAGCAGCTCCCCCGACAGGGGAGGATACGAGCAGTACTTC. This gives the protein CASSSPDRGGYEQYF.

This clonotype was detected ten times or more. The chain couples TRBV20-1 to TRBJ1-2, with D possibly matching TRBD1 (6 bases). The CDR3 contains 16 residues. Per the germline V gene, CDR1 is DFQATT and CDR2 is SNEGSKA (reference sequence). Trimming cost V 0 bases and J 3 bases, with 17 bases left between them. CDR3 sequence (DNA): TGCAGTGCTAGAGATAGTGGGGGCTTCGTTTACTATGGCTACACCTTC. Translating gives CSARDSGGFVYYGYTF.

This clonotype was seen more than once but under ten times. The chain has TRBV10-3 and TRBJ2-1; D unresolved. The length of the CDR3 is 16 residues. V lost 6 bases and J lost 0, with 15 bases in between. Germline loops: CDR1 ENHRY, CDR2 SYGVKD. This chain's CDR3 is CAIRGTAGASYNEQFF. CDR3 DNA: TGTGCCATCAGAGGTACAGCAGGCGCCTCCTACAATGAGCAGTTCTTC.

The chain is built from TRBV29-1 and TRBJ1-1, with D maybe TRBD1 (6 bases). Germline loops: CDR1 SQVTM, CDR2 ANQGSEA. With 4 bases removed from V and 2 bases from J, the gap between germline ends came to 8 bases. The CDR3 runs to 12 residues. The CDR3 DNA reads TGCAGCGTTGGGGGGGGCAACACTGAAGCTTTCTTT. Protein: CSVGGGNTEAFF.

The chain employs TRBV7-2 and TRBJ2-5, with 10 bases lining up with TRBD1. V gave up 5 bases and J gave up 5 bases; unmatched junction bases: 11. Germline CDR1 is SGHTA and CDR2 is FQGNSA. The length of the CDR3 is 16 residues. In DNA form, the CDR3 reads TGTGCCAGCAGCCCCACGGTCTGGGACAGGGGTGAGACCCAGTACTTC. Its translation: CASSPTVWDRGETQYF.

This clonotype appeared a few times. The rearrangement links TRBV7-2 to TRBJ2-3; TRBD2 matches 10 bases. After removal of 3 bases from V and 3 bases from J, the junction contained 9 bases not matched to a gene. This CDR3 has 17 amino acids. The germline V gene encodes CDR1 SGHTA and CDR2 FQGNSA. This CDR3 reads CASSFASGSWGTDTQYF. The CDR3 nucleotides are TGTGCCAGCAGCTTTGCTAGCGGGAGTTGGGGGACAGATACGCAGTATTTT.

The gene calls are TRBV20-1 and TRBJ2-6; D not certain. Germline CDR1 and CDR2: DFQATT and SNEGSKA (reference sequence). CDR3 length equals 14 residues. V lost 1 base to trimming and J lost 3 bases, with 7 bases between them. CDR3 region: CSARAGGGANVLTF. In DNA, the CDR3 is TGCAGTGCTAGAGCAGGTGGTGGGGCCAACGTCCTGACTTTC.

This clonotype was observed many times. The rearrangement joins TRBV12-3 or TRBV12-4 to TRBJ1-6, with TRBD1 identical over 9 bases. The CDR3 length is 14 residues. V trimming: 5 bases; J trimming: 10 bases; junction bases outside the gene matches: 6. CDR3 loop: CASSLRTGESPLHF. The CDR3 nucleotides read TGTGCCAGCAGTCTTAGGACAGGGGAATCACCCCTCCACTTT.

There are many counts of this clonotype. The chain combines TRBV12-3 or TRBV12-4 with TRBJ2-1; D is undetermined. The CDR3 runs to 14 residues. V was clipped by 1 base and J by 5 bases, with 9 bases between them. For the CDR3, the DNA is TGTGCCAGCAGTTTAGTATCCAGCGACAATGAGCAGTTCTTC. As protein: CASSLVSSDNEQFF.

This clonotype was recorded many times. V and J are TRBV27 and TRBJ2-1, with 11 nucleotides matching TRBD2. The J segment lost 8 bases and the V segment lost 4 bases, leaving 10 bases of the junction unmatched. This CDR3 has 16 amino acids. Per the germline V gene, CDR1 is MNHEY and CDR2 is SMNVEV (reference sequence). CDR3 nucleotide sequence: TGTGCCAGCAGTTGGAGACTAGCGGGAATGGGGGATGAGCAGTTCTTC. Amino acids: CASSWRLAGMGDEQFF.

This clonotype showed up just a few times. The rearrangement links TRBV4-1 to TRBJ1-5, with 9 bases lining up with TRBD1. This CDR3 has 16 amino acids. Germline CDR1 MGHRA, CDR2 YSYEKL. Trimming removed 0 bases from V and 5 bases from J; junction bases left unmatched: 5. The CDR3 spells CASSQEGTGNDQPQHF. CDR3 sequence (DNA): TGCGCCAGCAGCCAAGAGGGGACAGGGAACGATCAGCCCCAGCATTTT.

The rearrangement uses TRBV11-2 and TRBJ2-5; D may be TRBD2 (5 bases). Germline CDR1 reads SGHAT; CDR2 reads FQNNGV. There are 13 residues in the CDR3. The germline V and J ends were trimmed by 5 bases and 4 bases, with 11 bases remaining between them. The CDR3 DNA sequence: TGTGCCAGCAGCCTTGAGAGGGTAGAGACCCAGTACTTC. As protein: CASSLERVETQYF.

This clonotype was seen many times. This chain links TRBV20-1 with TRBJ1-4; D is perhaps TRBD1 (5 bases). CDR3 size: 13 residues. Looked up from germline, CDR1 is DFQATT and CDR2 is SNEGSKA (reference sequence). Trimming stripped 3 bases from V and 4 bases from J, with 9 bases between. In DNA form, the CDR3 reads TGCAGTGCTAGGGGGACCGATAATGAAAAACTGTTTTTT. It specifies CSARGTDNEKLFF.